The rows below give T cell receptor beta chains drawn from one sample of a study of Tregs in tolerant kidney transplant recipients. Clones were sequenced by immunoSEQ multiplex PCR, and TCRdb holds only the in-frame ones, with some missing. This table has about 83,000 clones, under 98% appearing once. The specimen comprised CD4+ T cells from blood, sampled before the transplant. These receptors were obtained from a human donor who received a combined kidney and bone marrow transplant. Both conserved end residues are part of each CDR3. The D gene is left open where the match is weak. Expanded clones are given a class, and other clones once, few, many or no size at all.

v_call: TRBV19
clone_size: once
j_call: TRBJ2-5
d_call: TRBD1
cdr3_aa: CASSTGTGNQGETQYF
cdr3_nt: TGTGCCAGTAGTACCGGGACAGGCAATCAAGGAGAGACCCAGTACTTC

v_call: TRBV5-1
clone_size: NA
j_call: TRBJ2-3
d_call: TRBD1
cdr3_aa: CASTLTGSDTQYF
cdr3_nt: TGCGCCAGCACCCTGACAGGGTCCGATACGCAGTATTTT

v_call: TRBV19
clone_size: NA
j_call: TRBJ1-3
d_call: TRBD1
cdr3_aa: CASGGQHQGGGNTIYF
cdr3_nt: TGTGCCAGTGGGGGACAGCATCAAGGGGGTGGAAACACCATATATTTT

v_call: TRBV6-6
clone_size: NA
j_call: TRBJ1-4
d_call: NA
cdr3_aa: CASSYRGSEKLFF
cdr3_nt: TGTGCCAGCAGTTACCGAGGAAGTGAAAAACTGTTTTTT

v_call: TRBV29-1
clone_size: NA
j_call: TRBJ1-5
d_call: NA
cdr3_aa: CSVSGDHPAQPQHF
cdr3_nt: TGCAGCGTTTCAGGGGATCACCCAGCCCAGCCCCAGCATTTT

v_call: TRBV18
clone_size: NA
j_call: TRBJ2-7
d_call: TRBD1
cdr3_aa: CASSPRQGRNYEQYF
cdr3_nt: TGTGCCAGCTCACCCCGACAGGGGAGGAACTACGAGCAGTACTTC

v_call: TRBV14
clone_size: NA
j_call: TRBJ2-1
d_call: NA
cdr3_aa: CASSPFWAGNEQFF
cdr3_nt: TGTGCCAGCAGCCCCTTTTGGGCAGGGAATGAGCAGTTCTTC

v_call: TRBV27
clone_size: NA
j_call: TRBJ2-5
d_call: TRBD2
cdr3_aa: CASSLSGRGGQETQYF
cdr3_nt: TGTGCCAGCAGTTTATCGGGGCGGGGGGGCCAAGAGACCCAGTACTTC

v_call: TRBV18
clone_size: NA
j_call: TRBJ2-7
d_call: TRBD1
cdr3_aa: CASSLRTGLTYEQYF
cdr3_nt: TGTGCCAGCTCACTCCGGACAGGGCTCACCTACGAGCAGTACTTC

v_call: TRBV28
clone_size: NA
j_call: TRBJ2-7
d_call: TRBD1
cdr3_aa: CASRRRDRIYEQYF
cdr3_nt: TGTGCCAGCAGACGTCGGGACAGGATCTACGAGCAGTACTTC

v_call: TRBV5-8
clone_size: NA
j_call: TRBJ1-1
d_call: TRBD1
cdr3_aa: CASSTGTGGTEAFF
cdr3_nt: TGTGCCAGCAGCACCGGGACAGGGGGCACTGAAGCTTTCTTT

v_call: TRBV14
clone_size: once
j_call: TRBJ2-5
d_call: TRBD2
cdr3_aa: CASSQDGWLAGVGETQYF
cdr3_nt: TGTGCCAGCAGCCAAGATGGATGGCTAGCGGGAGTGGGAGAGACCCAGTACTTC

v_call: TRBV5-6
clone_size: NA
j_call: TRBJ2-6
d_call: NA
cdr3_aa: CASSFPGHYSGANVLTF
cdr3_nt: TGTGCCAGCAGCTTTCCGGGACATTACTCTGGGGCCAACGTCCTGACTTTC

v_call: TRBV29-1
clone_size: NA
j_call: TRBJ1-1
d_call: NA
cdr3_aa: CSVLEVLAFF
cdr3_nt: TGCAGCGTCCTGGAGGTATTAGCTTTCTTT

v_call: TRBV7-7
clone_size: NA
j_call: TRBJ2-3
d_call: NA
cdr3_aa: CASSLNSYTDTQYF
cdr3_nt: TGTGCCAGCAGCTTAAACTCCTACACAGATACGCAGTATTTT

v_call: TRBV25-1
clone_size: NA
j_call: TRBJ2-3
d_call: TRBD2
cdr3_aa: CASTGPLAGGRSTDTQYF
cdr3_nt: TGTGCCAGCACTGGACCTTTAGCGGGGGGCCGTAGCACAGATACGCAGTATTTT

v_call: TRBV7-2
clone_size: NA
j_call: TRBJ2-7
d_call: TRBD1
cdr3_aa: CASSFDRVSTYEQYF
cdr3_nt: TGTGCCAGCAGCTTCGACAGGGTATCGACCTACGAGCAGTACTTC

v_call: TRBV4-2
clone_size: NA
j_call: TRBJ1-5
d_call: NA
cdr3_aa: CASSQVKTSDSAVGYQPQHF
cdr3_nt: TGTGCCAGCAGCCAAGTTAAGACGTCGGACAGCGCAGTAGGATATCAGCCCCAGCATTTT

v_call: TRBV21-1
clone_size: NA
j_call: TRBJ2-7
d_call: NA
cdr3_aa: CASSKGSGALYEQYF
cdr3_nt: TGTGCCAGCAGCAAAGGGAGCGGGGCCCTTTACGAGCAGTACTTC

v_call: TRBV30
clone_size: NA
j_call: TRBJ2-7
d_call: NA
cdr3_aa: CATARLLSYEQYF
cdr3_nt: TGTGCCACCGCCAGACTGCTCTCCTACGAGCAGTACTTC

v_call: TRBV6-1
clone_size: NA
j_call: TRBJ2-5
d_call: NA
cdr3_aa: CASCLGGAQETQYF
cdr3_nt: TGTGCCAGCTGTCTGGGCGGGGCCCAAGAGACCCAGTACTTC

v_call: TRBV2
clone_size: NA
j_call: TRBJ1-4
d_call: NA
cdr3_aa: CASSPNQGDEKLFF
cdr3_nt: TGTGCCAGCAGTCCAAACCAGGGCGATGAAAAACTGTTTTTT

v_call: TRBV19
clone_size: NA
j_call: TRBJ1-2
d_call: TRBD1
cdr3_aa: CASSIEGTGNYGYTF
cdr3_nt: TGTGCCAGTAGTATAGAAGGGACAGGTAACTATGGCTACACCTTC